This T cell receptor (beta chain) was identified in a study of OX40 agonist ivuxolimab in advanced cancers. Sequencing was performed with immunoSEQ multiplex PCR; in TCRdb, only in-frame clones are kept and a portion is missing. The sample carries 100,000 or so clones, about nine tenths recorded once. The ends were cut back, 0 bases at V and 6 bases at J, with 6 bases in the middle. The CDR3 runs to 13 residues. Germline V gene data show CDR1 as SGHDT and CDR2 as YYEEEE. This specimen was CD4+ or CD8+ T cells sorted from blood, taken in a trial of the OX40 agonist ivuxolimab. The J gene is TRBJ2-2, the V gene TRBV5-6; D unresolved. This receptor was obtained from an adult with an advanced solid tumor such as melanoma, head and neck, liver or kidney cancer. The CDR3 loop reads CASSLDLPGELFF. The CDR3 region has the DNA TGTGCCAGCAGCTTGGATCTCCCCGGGGAGCTGTTTTTT.